The source of this T cell receptor beta chain is a study of shared clonotypes between healthy human individuals. The CDR3 totals 13 residues. Germline V gives CDR1 MNHNY, CDR2 SVGAGI (reference sequence). V was pared by 2 bases and J by 7 bases, with 11 bases between. Study findings and constraints: Blood alone was sampled, and tissue repertoires likely differ. The sharing of 4.5% to 5% of naive CD4 clonotypes was seen across several donors. Among the subsets, naive ones generally showed larger estimated richness than memory ones.

TCRdb's table, derived via immunoSEQ multiplex PCR, lists solely in-frame clones and lacks some. This sample carries about 110,000 clones, around 64% of them seen once, and the ten largest clones take more than 20%. HIV-negative, healthy adults without recent acute infections or vaccinations were the donors. A note on this clone: The antigen is undetermined.

Sequencing used memory CD8+ T cells sorted from blood. This sample's subset: CD45RO+ cells pooled with CCR7-negative TemRA cells. V usage is TRBV6-6 and J usage is TRBJ1-2; no firm D call. The TCR was taken from a woman aged 30 to 39 in good health. DNA of the CDR3: TGTGCCAGCAGTTACGAGGGTGTCGGTGGCTACACCTTC. It encodes CASSYEGVGGYTF.